Ten or more counts support the clone carrying this TCR beta chain. Its antigen is currently unknown. Total RNA extracted from each sample amounted to at least 5.5 micrograms. This sample is drawn from a study of blood T cells in healthy people across ages. Study-level findings and limits: Using unsorted PBMCs precluded a conclusive naive versus antigen-experienced comparison.

Primers used in a second PCR of roughly 6 to 11 cycles were a sample-barcoded 5' primer and a J-beta primer mix. Each cDNA molecule received a tag from a template-switch adaptor that had 12 random nucleotides. TCRdb analysed the 5' RACE reads with MiXCR anew, one entry per CDR3 protein. Of roughly 680,000 distinct CDR3 sequences listed, roughly 49% are singletons. This clonotype was sampled from a woman aged 60-75 years in good health. The sequencing sample was made of blood.

The CDR3 nucleotides are TGTGCCAGCAGTAAAGCCTACGAGCAGTACTTC. It encodes CASSKAYEQYF. This chain links TRBV6-2 or TRBV6-3 with TRBJ2-7; D uncertain. The V gene lost 5 bases and the J gene lost 2 bases, with 4 bases spanning the gap. The CDR3 consists of 11 residues. Germline loops: CDR1 MNHEY, CDR2 SVGEGT.